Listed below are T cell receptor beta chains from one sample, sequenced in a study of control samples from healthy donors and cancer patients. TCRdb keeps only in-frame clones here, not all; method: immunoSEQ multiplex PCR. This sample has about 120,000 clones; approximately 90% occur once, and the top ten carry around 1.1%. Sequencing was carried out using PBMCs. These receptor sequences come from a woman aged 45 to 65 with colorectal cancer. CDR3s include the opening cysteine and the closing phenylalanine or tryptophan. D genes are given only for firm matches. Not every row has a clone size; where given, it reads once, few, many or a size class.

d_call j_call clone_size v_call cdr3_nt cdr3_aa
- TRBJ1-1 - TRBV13 TGTGCCAGCAGCTTAGTAGGCCCCCGGGGGACTGAAGCTTTCTTT CASSLVGPRGTEAFF
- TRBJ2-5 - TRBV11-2 TGTGCCAGCAGCTTAGATGGGGGCAGGTACCAAGAGACCCAGTACTTC CASSLDGGRYQETQYF
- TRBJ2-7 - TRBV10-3 TGTGCCATTTCGACGGTCTACGAGCAGTACTTC CAISTVYEQYF
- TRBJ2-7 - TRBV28 TGTGCCAGCAGGAGAGCGCCATCCTACGAGCAGTACTTC CASRRAPSYEQYF
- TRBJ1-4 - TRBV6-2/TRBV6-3 TGTGCCAGCAGCCGACAGAGAGCAACTAATGAAAAACTGTTTTTT CASSRQRATNEKLFF
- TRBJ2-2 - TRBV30 TGTGCCTGGACCTCAGCGGGCAGGGACACCGGGGAGCTGTTTTTT CAWTSAGRDTGELFF
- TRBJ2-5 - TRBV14 TGTGCCAGCAGCCAAGAGAGAGAGACCCAGTACTTC CASSQERETQYF
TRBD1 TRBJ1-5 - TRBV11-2 TGTGCCAGCAGCTTATCAGGGGGCGCGGGACAGCCCCAGCATTTT CASSLSGGAGQPQHF
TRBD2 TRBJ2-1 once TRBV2 TGTGCCAGCAAAGAGAAGACTAGCGGGGGCCTCGGGGAGCAGTTCTTC CASKEKTSGGLGEQFF
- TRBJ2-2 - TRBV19 TGTGCCAGTACGGGCTTGGGGAACACCGGGGAGCTGTTTTTT CASTGLGNTGELFF
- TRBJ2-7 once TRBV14 TGTGCCGGCGCAGCTGCCTACGAGCAGTACTTC CAGAAAYEQYF
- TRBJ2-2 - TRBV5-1 TGCGCCAGCAGCTTGGGCCGTGGAGGGGCGACCGGGGAGCTGTTTTTT CASSLGRGGATGELFF
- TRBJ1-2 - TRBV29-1 TGCAGCGCGGAACAGGACGACTATGGCTACACCTTC CSAEQDDYGYTF
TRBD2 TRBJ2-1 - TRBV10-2 TGCGCCAGCAGTGCCGTAGCGGGGGGGGGCAATGAGCAGTTCTTC CASSAVAGGGNEQFF
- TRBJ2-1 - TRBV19 TGTGCCAGTAGTAGCGGGGCACCAGGGAGGAATGAGCAGTTCTTC CASSSGAPGRNEQFF
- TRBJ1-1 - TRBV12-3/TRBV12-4 TGTGCCAGCAGTTTAGCTGGAAGGCAGGCTTTCTTT CASSLAGRQAFF
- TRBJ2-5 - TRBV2 TGTGCCAGCGCAGTACAAGAGACCCAGTACTTC CASAVQETQYF
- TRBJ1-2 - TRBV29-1 TGCAGCGTGCAAACGGAAGGCGGCTACACCTTC CSVQTEGGYTF